Listed here is a single T cell receptor (beta chain). The antigen remains unidentified. Here immunoSEQ multiplex PCR was the method, and the copy in TCRdb shows in-frame clones only, minus some. Seen here are approximately 190,000 clones, just over 90% observed once, and the top ten hold 0.99%. The data belong to a study of T cell responses to AZD1222 COVID-19 vaccine. Study-wide results and caveats: In a largely white British group with more females than males, clonal diversity was possibly underestimated. Among spike-specific TCRs, nearly half reportedly target unmutated variant regions.

Germline CDR1 and CDR2: MGHRA and YSYEKL. The CDR3 extends over 16 amino acids. Between the trimmed V and J ends, which lost 2 bases and 1 base, there was a span of 12 bases. The receptor's source is an adult in good health. The sequencing here drew on peripheral blood, taken on day 0 of AZD1222 vaccination. The J gene is TRBJ2-4, the V gene TRBV4-1, with a possible D match to TRBD1 (7 bases). The CDR3 nucleotides are TGCGCCAGCAGCCAACAGGAGGGGGCTGCCAAAAACATTCAGTACTTC. It specifies CASSQQEGAAKNIQYF.